These 32 T cell receptor beta chains share one sample of origin, sequenced in a study of blood T cell repertoires in COVID-19. TCRdb's table, derived via immunoSEQ multiplex PCR, lists solely in-frame clones and lacks some. The sample yields roughly 160,000 clones, more than 75% seen once. Input material: peripheral blood. Every receptor here comes from a man between 18 and 29 years old with COVID-19, enrolled during active disease.

The chain couples TRBV5-1 to TRBJ2-1; 9 bases agree with TRBD1. V lost 4 bases to trimming and J lost 6 bases; unmatched junction nucleotides: 11. This CDR3 has 16 amino acids. Germline assignment: CDR1 SGHRS and CDR2 YFSETQ. The CDR3 reads CASSVTGGIQTNEQFF. The CDR3 nucleotides read TGCGCCAGCAGCGTGACAGGGGGAATACAGACCAATGAGCAGTTCTTC.

The chain links TRBV7-3 to TRBJ2-1, with TRBD2 matching over 9 bases. The CDR3 contains 15 residues. V trimming: 1 base; J trimming: 6 bases; junction bases outside the gene matches: 4. CDR1 SGHTA and CDR2 FQGTGA come from the germline V gene. For the CDR3, the DNA is TGTGCCAGCAGCTTAAGGCTAGCGGGAAGCAATGAGCAGTTCTTC. Translated: CASSLRLAGSNEQFF.

The rearrangement uses TRBV29-1 and TRBJ1-4; maybe TRBD1 (6 bases). The CDR3 length is 14 residues. Germline V gene data show CDR1 as SQVTM and CDR2 as ANQGSEA. V dropped 7 bases and J dropped 7 bases, with 19 bases sitting between them. The CDR3 nucleotides are TGCAGCGCCGCCAAGGGGGGGAAACGTGAAAAACTGTTTTTT. Translated, it gives CSAAKGGKREKLFF.

The chain has TRBV4-1 and TRBJ2-1, with TRBD1 as a possible D gene (7 bases). With 4 bases removed from V and 8 bases from J, the gap between germline ends came to 18 bases. There are 15 residues in the CDR3. In germline, CDR1 is MGHRA, CDR2 YSYEKL. The CDR3 DNA reads TGCGCCAGCAGCCCTCGACGGACAGGCGGGGATGAGCAGTTCTTC. Translating gives CASSPRRTGGDEQFF.

The J gene is TRBJ1-2, the V gene TRBV20-1; D ambiguous. Germline V gene data show CDR1 as DFQATT and CDR2 as SNEGSKA (reference sequence). The CDR3 loop spans 18 amino acids. Trimming removed 3 bases from V and 0 bases from J, with 23 bases in between. The CDR3 spells CSASELRPVDLTNYGYTF. The CDR3 DNA follows: TGCAGTGCTAGTGAATTGCGGCCAGTCGATCTTACTAACTATGGCTACACCTTC.

The rearrangement uses TRBV9 and TRBJ2-4, with D unclear. The ends were cut back, 0 bases at V and 1 base at J, with 14 bases in the middle. The CDR3 length is 17 residues. CDR1 SGDLS and CDR2 YYNGEE come from the germline V gene. The CDR3 DNA reads as TGTGCCAGCAGCGTAGGTGTCTTTGTGGGCGCCAAAAACATTCAGTACTTC. Translating it yields CASSVGVFVGAKNIQYF. The full variable domain, completed using reference TRBV9 and TRBJ2-4, is DSGVTQTPKHLITATGQRVTLRCSPRSGDLSVYWYQQSLDQGLQFLIQYYNGEERAKGNILERFSAQQFPDLHSELNLSSLELGDSALYFCASSVGVFVGAKNIQYFGAGTRLSVL.

J is TRBJ2-3 and V is TRBV27; a weak D match, TRBD2 (6 bases). V lost 0 bases and J 0 bases, leaving 10 bases between the germline ends. The germline V gene encodes CDR1 MNHEY and CDR2 SMNVEV (reference sequence). CDR3 length equals 16 residues. CDR3 nucleotide sequence: TGTGCCAGCAGTTTATCGGGACTGGACAGCACAGATACGCAGTATTTT. It translates to CASSLSGLDSTDTQYF.

The chain links TRBV11-2 to TRBJ2-6, with D hard to call. The CDR3 runs to 16 residues. V was trimmed by 2 bases and J by 4 bases, leaving 12 bases between them. Germline values: CDR1 SGHAT, CDR2 FQNNGV. CDR3 residues: CASSLWAPLGANVLTF. DNA for the CDR3: TGTGCCAGCAGCTTATGGGCACCTCTGGGGGCCAACGTCCTGACTTTC.

V is TRBV4-1 and J is TRBJ2-7; 8 bases map to TRBD1. This CDR3 region has 16 residues. V lost 4 bases to trimming and J lost 3 bases; unmatched junction nucleotides: 11. Germline CDR1 and CDR2: MGHRA and YSYEKL. The CDR3 is CASSLQGTGLNYEQYF. Written as DNA, the CDR3 is TGCGCCAGCAGCCTTCAGGGGACAGGATTAAACTACGAGCAGTACTTC.

This chain joins TRBV30 and TRBJ2-2; 9 bases are a match to TRBD1. V lost 5 bases, J lost 6 bases, and 13 bases stayed unmatched. The CDR3 length is 16 residues. The germline CDR1 and CDR2 sequences are GTSNPN and SVGIG (reference sequence). The CDR3: CAWGGTGRIGAGELFF. The DNA for the CDR3 is TGTGCCTGGGGGGGGACAGGGCGGATAGGCGCCGGGGAGCTGTTTTTT.

The J gene is TRBJ2-7, the V gene TRBV5-1; D may be TRBD1 (6 bases). Trimming took off 4 bases at V and 3 bases at J, with 14 bases between the two ends. Germline values: CDR1 SGHRS, CDR2 YFSETQ. The CDR3 extends over 14 amino acids. The CDR3 coding sequence is TGCGCCAGCAGCATCCGGGACAATTTCTACGAGCAGTACTTC. This encodes CASSIRDNFYEQYF.

The chain is built from TRBV24-1 and TRBJ2-1; D is perhaps TRBD2 (5 bases). The V and J ends lost 4 bases and 4 bases respectively, with 13 bases between them. The germline V gene has CDR1 KGHDR and CDR2 SFDVKD. The CDR3 loop spans 15 amino acids. CDR3 nucleotide sequence: TGTGCCACCAGTGACCTTTATTCGGGGTACAATGAGCAGTTCTTC. Its protein is CATSDLYSGYNEQFF.

The chain uses TRBV18 and TRBJ2-7, with D perhaps TRBD2 (5 bases). CDR3 size: 15 residues. Germline CDR1 and CDR2: KGHSH and LQKENI. V was trimmed by 0 bases and J by 7 bases, leaving 16 bases between them. CDR3 in DNA: TGTGCCAGCTCACCACCGGAGGTCCCCACGGGGGAGCAGTACTTC. The encoded protein is CASSPPEVPTGEQYF.

The CDR3 DNA follows: TGTGCCAGCAGTGCTAGTTGGGGGGTTTATGGCTACACCTTC. Residues: CASSASWGVYGYTF. V and J are TRBV7-2 and TRBJ1-2, with TRBD1 as a possible D gene (5 bases). The V end lost 6 bases, the J end lost 5 bases, and 16 bases lay between the germline ends. Germline V gene sequence: CDR1 SGHTA, CDR2 FQGNSA. The CDR3 is 14 amino acids.

The chain employs TRBV9 and TRBJ2-1; TRBD1 agrees at 11 bases. The length of the CDR3 is 14 residues. V was clipped by 3 bases and J by 8 bases; unmatched bases: 4. Germline V gene lookup returns CDR1 SGDLS and CDR2 YYNGEE. CDR3 sequence (DNA): TGTGCCAGCAGCGCTAGGACAGGGGGCGATGAGCAGTTCTTC. Translation gives CASSARTGGDEQFF. Combining the CDR3 with reference TRBV9 and TRBJ2-1 gives the whole variable domain DSGVTQTPKHLITATGQRVTLRCSPRSGDLSVYWYQQSLDQGLQFLIQYYNGEERAKGNILERFSAQQFPDLHSELNLSSLELGDSALYFCASSARTGGDEQFFGPGTRLTVL.

This clone came up once. The chain employs TRBV10-1 and TRBJ2-1, with 10 bases that match TRBD1. The CDR3 length is 15 residues. J lost 6 bases, V lost 5 bases, and 7 bases had no gene match. Germline V lookup: CDR1 WNHNN, CDR2 SYGVQD (reference sequence). CDR3 in amino acids: CASSTGTGEVNEQFF. The CDR3 bases are TGCGCCAGCAGTACCGGGACAGGGGAGGTCAATGAGCAGTTCTTC.

The J gene is TRBJ1-1, the V gene TRBV7-9; D unresolved. Trimming removed 1 base from V and 3 bases from J, with 12 bases in between. The CDR3 contains 15 residues. The germline V gene has CDR1 SEHNR and CDR2 FQNEAQ (reference sequence). For the CDR3, the DNA is TGTGCCAGCAGCTTAGGAGCGAGTGCAGACACTGAAGCTTTCTTT. Its translation is CASSLGASADTEAFF.

The V gene is TRBV7-3, the J gene TRBJ2-1; 12 bases line up with TRBD2. From germline, CDR1 is SGHTA and CDR2 FQGTGA. This CDR3 is 17 amino acids long. J was trimmed by 5 bases and V by 1 base; bases with no gene match: 6. CDR3 protein: CASSLRLAGASDNEQFF. CDR3 coding DNA: TGTGCCAGCAGCTTAAGACTAGCGGGAGCTTCAGACAATGAGCAGTTCTTC.

The V call is TRBV19, the J call TRBJ2-7; D is possibly TRBD1 (5 bases). The CDR3 has 15 amino acids. The germline V gene has CDR1 LNHDA and CDR2 SQIVND (reference sequence). V lost 6 bases and J lost 0, with 15 bases in between. The CDR3 sequence: CASSIGRGLSYEQYF. The CDR3 bases are TGTGCCAGTAGCATCGGAAGGGGCCTCTCCTACGAGCAGTACTTC. Full variable domain (missing parts from reference TRBV19 and TRBJ2-7): DGGITQSPKYLFRKEGQNVTLSCEQNLNHDAMYWYRQDPGQGLRLIYYSQIVNDFQKGDIAEGYSVSREKKESFPLTVTSAQKNPTAFYLCASSIGRGLSYEQYFGPGTRLTVT.

A remark on this clone: One end of the junction is discordant with germline, which a read error may explain. The CDR3: CASSLQTGRNEKLLF. CDR3 sequence (DNA): TGCGCCAGCAGCCTCCAGACAGGGAGGAACGAAAAACTGCTTTTT. The rearrangement links TRBV4-3 to TRBJ1-4; TRBD1 agrees at 7 bases. Germline CDR1 and CDR2: LGHNA and YSLEER. CDR3 length equals 15 residues.

The V gene is TRBV19, the J gene TRBJ2-7; D might be TRBD1 (5 bases). The V gene lost 3 bases and the J gene lost 4 bases, with 16 bases spanning the gap. CDR1 is LNHDA, CDR2 SQIVND, per germline (reference sequence). The CDR3 is 15 residues long. This CDR3 is CASSIFLHRGYEQYF. The CDR3 region has the DNA TGTGCCAGTAGTATCTTTCTCCATAGGGGTTACGAGCAGTACTTC.

V is TRBV28 and J is TRBJ2-3; D possibly corresponds to TRBD2 (5 bases). Trimming stripped 2 bases from V and 0 bases from J, with 12 bases between. The CDR3 contains 16 residues. Per germline, CDR1 MDHEN and CDR2 SYDVKM. CDR3 coding DNA: TGTGCCAGCAGTTTAGGGGTCGGGGTTAGCACAGATACGCAGTATTTT. Its translation: CASSLGVGVSTDTQYF.

The chain combines TRBV7-2 with TRBJ2-7; D gene unclear. The CDR3 has 13 residues. Trimming took off 2 bases at V and 2 bases at J, with 7 bases between the two ends. Germline CDR1 SGHTA, CDR2 FQGNSA. Here the CDR3 reads CASSLSRTYEQYF. CDR3 coding DNA: TGTGCCAGCAGCTTATCCAGGACCTACGAGCAGTACTTC.

The chain carries TRBV11-2 and TRBJ2-3; 7 bases are a match to TRBD2. This CDR3 is 15 amino acids long. The junction had 9 bases not matched to a gene; V was cut back by 5 bases and J by 4 bases. Germline V gives CDR1 SGHAT, CDR2 FQNNGV. CDR3 protein: CASSRPPGGSDTQYF. The CDR3 region has the DNA TGTGCCAGCAGCCGGCCTCCGGGAGGTTCAGATACGCAGTATTTT.

The J gene is TRBJ2-5, the V gene TRBV5-5; maybe TRBD2 (6 bases). V dropped 4 bases and J dropped 4 bases, with 17 bases sitting between them. CDR1 SGHKS and CDR2 YYEKEE come from the germline V gene (reference sequence). The CDR3 runs to 15 residues. CDR3 sequence reads: CASSTRRAGTETQYF. The CDR3 DNA reads TGTGCCAGCAGCACCCGCCGGGCGGGGACAGAGACCCAGTACTTC.

This chain connects TRBV19 to TRBJ2-3; the D gene is possibly TRBD2 (6 bases). V gave up 5 bases and J gave up 1 base, with 10 bases separating them. CDR1 is LNHDA, CDR2 SQIVND, per germline (reference sequence). This CDR3 comprises 14 residues. CDR3 region: CASSSGLGTDTQYF. CDR3 nucleotides: TGTGCCAGTAGTTCGGGACTTGGCACAGATACGCAGTATTTT.

Only one count was recorded for this clone. The V call is TRBV18, the J call TRBJ1-3; D perhaps matches TRBD1 (5 bases). Germline V CDR1 and CDR2: KGHSH, LQKENI. V was trimmed by 5 bases and J by 0 bases, leaving 14 bases between them. The CDR3 loop spans 16 amino acids. The CDR3 DNA sequence: TGTGCCAGCTCAATTCAGGGCCCCAACTCTGGAAACACCATATATTTT. Translation gives CASSIQGPNSGNTIYF.

The chain joins TRBV9 to TRBJ2-2, with 13 bases that match TRBD2. V was pared by 4 bases and J by 4 bases, with 7 bases of the junction left unmatched. This CDR3 has 17 amino acids. The germline gives CDR1 SGDLS, CDR2 YYNGEE. CDR3 residues: CASSSPLAGGPTGELFF. Written as DNA, the CDR3 is TGTGCCAGCAGCTCCCCACTAGCGGGAGGGCCCACCGGGGAGCTGTTTTTT.

The chain uses TRBV30 and TRBJ1-1; no reliable D call. Germline CDR1 reads GTSNPN; CDR2 reads SVGIG (reference sequence). The CDR3 spans 15 residues. The germline V and J ends were trimmed by 0 bases and 0 bases, with 11 bases remaining between them. The CDR3 loop reads CAWSVRPTMNTEAFF. CDR3 DNA sequence: TGTGCCTGGAGTGTACGGCCGACTATGAACACTGAAGCTTTCTTT.

This sequence joins TRBV6-2 or TRBV6-3 and TRBJ1-5; TRBD1 aligns across 7 bases. Germline loops: CDR1 MNHEY, CDR2 SVGEGT. The V gene end was trimmed by 0 bases and the J gene end by 9 bases; junction bases not matched to a gene: 5. The CDR3 length is 14 residues. The DNA of the CDR3 is TGTGCCAGCAGTTACTCCGGGACAGAGAGGCCCCAGCATTTT. Translating it yields CASSYSGTERPQHF.

The gene calls are TRBV9 and TRBJ2-1; a possible D gene is TRBD2 (5 bases). The ends were cut back, 0 bases at V and 0 bases at J, with 10 bases in the middle. The CDR3 extends over 16 amino acids. In germline, CDR1 is SGDLS, CDR2 YYNGEE. CDR3 bases: TGTGCCAGCAGCGTAGGTCGTGGGAGCTCCTACAATGAGCAGTTCTTC. Amino acid sequence: CASSVGRGSSYNEQFF. The whole variable domain, filled in from reference TRBV9 and TRBJ2-1, reads DSGVTQTPKHLITATGQRVTLRCSPRSGDLSVYWYQQSLDQGLQFLIQYYNGEERAKGNILERFSAQQFPDLHSELNLSSLELGDSALYFCASSVGRGSSYNEQFFGPGTRLTVL.

The chain recombines TRBV5-1 with TRBJ1-2; D gene ambiguous. CDR1 and CDR2 (germline): SGHRS, YFSETQ. This CDR3 spans 14 amino acids. V gave up 1 base and J gave up 0 bases, with 7 bases separating them. The chain's CDR3 is CASSLQAANYGYTF. CDR3 sequence (DNA): TGCGCCAGCAGCTTGCAGGCAGCTAACTATGGCTACACCTTC.